A single TCR beta chain is shown here with its context. As yet, its antigen is unknown. Unexposed donor CD4+ T cells date from 2011-2018, before the COVID-19 pandemic. The cells were cultured for about ten days before CD4+ T cells were isolated. Unexposed-donor CD4+ T cells were probed with SARS-CoV-2 S/N and four cold-coronavirus spikes, cells permitting. Here immunoSEQ multiplex PCR was the method, and the copy in TCRdb shows in-frame clones only, minus some. The sample shows 15,000 to 25,000 clones, more than 65% of them seen only once. Germline V gene lookup returns CDR1 ENHRY and CDR2 SYGVKD. V lost 7 bases and J lost 3, with 9 bases in between. The CDR3 has 13 amino acids. The data were taken from a study of CD4 T cells in relation to SARS-CoV-2 and coronaviruses. Study-wide background: ViraFEST: roughly 10-day antigen culture of PBMCs, then TCR beta CDR3 sequencing. Overall study results and limits: In roughly two thirds of donors, memory CD4+ clonotypes crossrecognized SARS-CoV-2 and at least one common cold coronavirus spike. This crossreactivity analysis covered spike protein alone, no other viral proteins.

The chain is built from TRBV10-3 and TRBJ1-4, with a possible D match to TRBD1 (5 bases). The sequencing input was CD4+ T cells from PBMCs, cultured in vitro. This clonotype originated in a human donor in good health. CDR3 protein: CAITRAPNEKLFF. CDR3 bases: TGTGCCATCACCAGGGCGCCTAATGAAAAACTGTTTTTT.